Reported below is one T cell receptor beta chain. What it binds is unknown. This specimen belongs to a study of graft-versus-host responses after intestinal transplantation. Background on the study: Transplant types were multivisceral, liver-intestinal, or isolated intestinal. All recipients got anti-thymocyte globulin induction, then tacrolimus and steroids for three to four years.

Findings and caveats of the study: Recipient marrow held GvH clones, some first seen in ileum or blood. Within the allografts of patients who had graft-donor T cell macrochimerism, graft-versus-host to host-versus-graft clonal ratios were high.

Only in-frame clones appear in the TCRdb table, and some are missing; sequencing was by immunoSEQ multiplex PCR. The sample carries about 92,000 clones, approximately 90% recorded once. This clonotype was sampled from a human donor who received an intestinal transplant. The specimen was unstimulated CD8+ T cells sorted from spleen or lymph node cells, collected before intestinal transplant.

The CDR3 region is CSVLQGSTGELFF. The DNA of the CDR3 is TGCAGCGTTTTACAGGGTTCTACCGGGGAGCTGTTTTTT. V and J are TRBV29-1 and TRBJ2-2; a possible D gene is TRBD1 (6 bases). The length of the CDR3 is 13 residues. Germline V gene data show CDR1 as SQVTM and CDR2 as ANQGSEA. Trimming cost V 5 bases and J 5 bases, with 12 bases left between them.